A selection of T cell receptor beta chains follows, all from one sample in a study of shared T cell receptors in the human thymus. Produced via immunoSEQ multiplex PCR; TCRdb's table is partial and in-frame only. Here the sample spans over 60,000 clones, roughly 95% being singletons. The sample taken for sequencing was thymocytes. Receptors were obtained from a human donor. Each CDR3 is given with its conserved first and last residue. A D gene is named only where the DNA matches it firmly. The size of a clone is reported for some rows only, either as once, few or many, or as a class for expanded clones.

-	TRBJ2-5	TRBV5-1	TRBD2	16	TGCGCCAGCAGCTCAAAGCGGGGGGGCCAGGAAGAGACCCAGTACTTC	CASSSKRGGQEETQYF
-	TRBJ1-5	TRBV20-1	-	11	TGCAGTGCCGGACCCAGTCAGCCCCAGCATTTT	CSAGPSQPQHF
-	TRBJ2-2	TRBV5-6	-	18	TGTGCCAGCAGCCTAGGTGCAGGCGCAACTGCGAACACCGGGGAGCTGTTTTTT	CASSLGAGATANTGELFF
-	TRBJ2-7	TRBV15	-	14	TGTGCCACCAGCAGCCCCCTGGTAGTCTACGAGCAGTACTTC	CATSSPLVVYEQYF
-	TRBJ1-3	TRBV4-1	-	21	TGCGCCAGCAGCCAAGATTCAATGGGGTCCGGTCCATCAGACTCTGGAAACACCATATATTTT	CASSQDSMGSGPSDSGNTIYF
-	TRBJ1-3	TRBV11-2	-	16	TGTGCCAGCAGCTCCCGTCCGGGGGTTACTGGAAACACCATATATTTT	CASSSRPGVTGNTIYF
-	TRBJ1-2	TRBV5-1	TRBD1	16	TGCGCCAGCAGCTGGAGACAGGGGGCCCCCTCCTATGGCTACACCTTC	CASSWRQGAPSYGYTF
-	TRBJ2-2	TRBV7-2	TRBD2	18	TGTGCCAGCAGCTCGGGACTAGCGGGGGGGCTTCGCACCGGGGAGCTGTTTTTT	CASSSGLAGGLRTGELFF
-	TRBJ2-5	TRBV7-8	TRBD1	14	TGTGCCAGCAGCTACCCGGACAGGCAAGAGACCCAGTACTTC	CASSYPDRQETQYF
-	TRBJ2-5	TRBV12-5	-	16	TGTGCTAGTGGTTTGTCACAAAGGAGGATTCAAGAGACCCAGTACTTC	CASGLSQRRIQETQYF
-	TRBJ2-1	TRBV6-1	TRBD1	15	TGTGCCAGCAGTGAGGGACAGGGGCCGTACAATGAGCAGTTCTTC	CASSEGQGPYNEQFF
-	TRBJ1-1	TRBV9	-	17	TGTGCCAGCAGCGTACCAGCCACTATGGCATGGGGCACTGAAGCTTTCTTT	CASSVPATMAWGTEAFF
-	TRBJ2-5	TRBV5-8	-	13	TGTGCCAGCAGCTTCCTGGTTGGGGAGACCCAGTACTTC	CASSFLVGETQYF
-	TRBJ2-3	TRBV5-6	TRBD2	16	TGTGCCAGCAGCTTGGGAGTAGCGGGGGGGTTGGATACGCAGTATTTT	CASSLGVAGGLDTQYF
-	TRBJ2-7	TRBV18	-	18	TGTGCCAGCTCACCTCGTCCCGGGACACCGGAACGTGCCTACGAGCAGTACTTC	CASSPRPGTPERAYEQYF
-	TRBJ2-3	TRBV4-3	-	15	TGCGCCAGCAGCAACCTTCGATTCCTTGGGGATACGCAGTATTTT	CASSNLRFLGDTQYF
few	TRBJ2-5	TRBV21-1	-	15	TGTGCCAGCAGCAAAGGGGGCAGGGGGGAAGAGACCCAGTACTTC	CASSKGGRGEETQYF
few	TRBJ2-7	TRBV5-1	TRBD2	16	TGCGCCAGCAGCTCAGAAGCGGGGGGGCCTTTACTCGAGCAGTACTTC	CASSSEAGGPLLEQYF
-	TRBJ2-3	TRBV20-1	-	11	TGCAGTGCTAGGGGGAAAGATACGCAGTATTTT	CSARGKDTQYF
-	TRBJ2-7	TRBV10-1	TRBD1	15	TGCGCCAGCAGTGAGAAGGGACAGGGAATTAACGAGCAGTACTTC	CASSEKGQGINEQYF
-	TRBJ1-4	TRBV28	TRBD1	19	TGTGCCAGCAGGCCTTCAGGGACAGACCATTTCCCAACTAATGAAAAACTGTTTTTT	CASRPSGTDHFPTNEKLFF
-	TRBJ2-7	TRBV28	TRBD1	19	TGTGCCAGCAGTTTAAGGTCAAGGGACAGGGGGCCATCTACGGTGGAGCAGTACTTC	CASSLRSRDRGPSTVEQYF
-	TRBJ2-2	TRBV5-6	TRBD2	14	TGTGCCAGCAGCCTGCGGGGGGCCCCCGGGGAGCTGTTTTTT	CASSLRGAPGELFF
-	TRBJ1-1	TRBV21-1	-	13	TGTGCCAAGAACAGGGGGACGAACACTGAAGCTTTCTTT	CAKNRGTNTEAFF
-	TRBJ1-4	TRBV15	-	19	TGTGCCACCAGCAGAGATTCCATACCCCCACAGGGTGAGAATGAAAAACTGTTTTTT	CATSRDSIPPQGENEKLFF
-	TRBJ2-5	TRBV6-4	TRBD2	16	TGTGCCAGCAGTGTCCCAAAGCGGGGGGGCAGGGAGACCCAGTACTTC	CASSVPKRGGRETQYF
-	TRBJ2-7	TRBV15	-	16	TGTGCCACCAGCAGATACCAGTGCCAGGAACCCTACGAGCAGTACTTC	CATSRYQCQEPYEQYF
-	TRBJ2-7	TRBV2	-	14	TGTGCCAGCAGTGAGAGGCAGGCGAACTACGAGCAGTACTTC	CASSERQANYEQYF
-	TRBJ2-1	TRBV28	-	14	TGTGCCAGCAGATTCAACATAGATTACAATGAGCAGTTCTTC	CASRFNIDYNEQFF
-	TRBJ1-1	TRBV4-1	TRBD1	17	TGCGCCAGCAGCCAAGATATTAGGGGACAGGGGGCTTGTAAGGCTTTCTTT	CASSQDIRGQGACKAFF
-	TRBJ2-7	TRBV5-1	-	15	TGCGCCAGCAGCTCTACCTTGACAGGTTCCTACGAGCAGTACTTC	CASSSTLTGSYEQYF
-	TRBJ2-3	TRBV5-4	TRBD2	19	TGTGCCAGCAGCCCTAGCCCGAGACTAGCGATCCGTAGCACAGATACGCAGTATTTT	CASSPSPRLAIRSTDTQYF
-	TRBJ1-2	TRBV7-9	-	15	TGTGCCAGCAGGCGTTGGGGGGCGCTTAACTATGGCTACACCTTT	CASRRWGALNYGYTF
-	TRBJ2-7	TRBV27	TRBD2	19	TGTGCCAGCAGTTTACTCACTAGCGGGGGGCGCCCTTATAGGAACGAGCAGTACTTC	CASSLLTSGGRPYRNEQYF
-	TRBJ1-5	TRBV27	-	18	TGTGCCAGCAGTAAAGGGCACCACAGGGTCAAGGGCAATCAGCCCCAGCATTTT	CASSKGHHRVKGNQPQHF
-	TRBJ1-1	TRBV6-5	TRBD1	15	TGTGCCAGCAGTAAGACAGGGGGTTGGGACACTGAAGCTTTCTTT	CASSKTGGWDTEAFF
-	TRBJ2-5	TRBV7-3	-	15	TGTGCCAGCAGCTTAACGAGAGGGGATTTAGAGACCCAGTACTTC	CASSLTRGDLETQYF
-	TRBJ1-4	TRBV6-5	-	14	TGTGCCAGCAGTACTGCGGGAATTAATGAAAAACTGTTTTTT	CASSTAGINEKLFF
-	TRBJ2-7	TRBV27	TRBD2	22	TGTGCCAGCAGTTTACGGAGCGGGAACAGCACTCTCCCCCAGCCCCGGACCTACGAGCAGTACTTC	CASSLRSGNSTLPQPRTYEQYF
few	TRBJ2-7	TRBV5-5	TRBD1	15	TGTGCCAGCAGCTTGAGAGACAGGGGATTCGACGAGCAGTACTTC	CASSLRDRGFDEQYF
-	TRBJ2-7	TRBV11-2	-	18	TGTGCCAGCAGCTTCATAATCCCTTTTATAGGAGGGGACTACGAGCAGTACTTC	CASSFIIPFIGGDYEQYF